These 28 T cell receptor beta chains were all obtained from the same sample, sequenced in a study of early T cells in non-severe SARS-CoV-2 infection. TCRdb ran MiXCR on the 5' RACE reads and lists one entry per CDR3 protein. The data show 25,000 to 30,000 distinct CDR3 sequences, 5.3% seen once. The sequencing input was whole blood. The receptors shown here come from an adult who was a healthcare worker with PCR-confirmed SARS-CoV-2 infection or an uninfected control (not recorded which).

This clonotype is labeled medium-sized. The chain links TRBV11-2 to TRBJ2-1, with D hard to call. The V end was cut by 1 base, the J end by 10 bases, with 5 bases between. This CDR3 is 11 amino acids long. Per the germline V gene, CDR1 is SGHAT and CDR2 is FQNNGV. The CDR3 loop is CASSLAHEQFF. In nucleotides, the CDR3 is TGTGCCAGCAGCTTAGCTCACGAGCAGTTCTTC.

This clonotype has ten or more counts. The chain uses TRBV9 and TRBJ1-1; 7 nucleotides line up with TRBD1. With 4 bases clipped from V and 0 bases from J, the junction kept 6 bases outside the gene matches. Germline loops: CDR1 SGDLS, CDR2 YYNGEE. This CDR3 contains 15 residues. The chain's CDR3 is CASSLLTGVNTEAFF. The CDR3 DNA reads TGTGCCAGCAGCTTATTAACAGGGGTGAACACTGAAGCTTTCTTT.

This chain joins TRBV5-8 and TRBJ1-5; D not certain. Trimming took 1 base from V and 6 from J, leaving 5 bases between them. The CDR3 contains 12 residues. The germline gives CDR1 SGHTS, CDR2 YDEGEE. CDR3 nucleotide sequence: TGTGCCAGCAGCTTGAGTGGTCAGCCCCAGCATTTT. Its translation is CASSLSGQPQHF.

This clonotype has a count of ten or more. The rearrangement joins TRBV12-3 or TRBV12-4 to TRBJ1-3, with 8 bases matching TRBD1. The CDR3 runs to 14 residues. The trim removed 6 bases at V and 4 bases at J, leaving 5 bases unmatched. Here the CDR3 reads CASRETGAGNTIYF. The CDR3 coding sequence is TGTGCCAGCAGGGAGACAGGGGCGGGAAACACCATATATTTT.

There are many counts of this clonotype. The chain has TRBV18 and TRBJ1-2; 9 bases are shared with TRBD1. Germline V gene lookup returns CDR1 KGHSH and CDR2 LQKENI. Trimming took 7 bases from V and 6 from J; bases not matched to a gene: 12. CDR3 length: 15 amino acids. CDR3 amino acids: CASLSTPGQGDGYTF. The CDR3 DNA is TGTGCCAGCTTAAGTACGCCGGGACAGGGCGATGGCTACACCTTC.

This clonotype was seen a few times. This chain joins TRBV6-2 or TRBV6-3 and TRBJ1-2; D is possibly TRBD1 (6 bases). This CDR3 is built from 16 residues. Per the germline V gene, CDR1 is MNHEY and CDR2 is SVGEGT. V dropped 6 bases and J dropped 5 bases, with 22 bases sitting between them. CDR3: CASRPGQLIRKYGYTF. The CDR3 DNA reads as TGTGCCAGCAGACCCGGACAGCTGATCCGAAAATATGGCTACACCTTC.

By proportion, this clonotype is medium-sized (0.01 to 0.1%). The chain is built from TRBV7-2 and TRBJ1-5; D ambiguous. Germline values: CDR1 SGHTA, CDR2 FQGNSA. There are 13 residues in the CDR3. Trimming removed 1 base at V and 4 bases at J, with 5 bases between. The CDR3 spells CASSLEQNQPQHF. The CDR3 DNA reads TGTGCCAGCAGCTTAGAACAGAATCAGCCCCAGCATTTT. The full variable domain, completed using reference TRBV7-2 and TRBJ1-5, is GAGVSQSPSNKVTEKGKDVELRCDPISGHTALYWYRQSLGQGLEFLIYFQGNSAPDKSGLPSDRFSAERTGGSVSTLTIQRTQQEDSAVYLCASSLEQNQPQHFGDGTRLSIL.

This clonotype was seen many times. V gene TRBV28 combines with J gene TRBJ2-7; 9 positions agree with TRBD1. The V segment lost 8 bases and the J segment 7 bases; nucleotides outside the gene matches: 0. The germline gives CDR1 MDHEN, CDR2 SYDVKM. The CDR3 contains 10 residues. The CDR3 bases are TGTGCCAGCGGGACAGGGGAGCAGTACTTC. Protein: CASGTGEQYF.

This clonotype was counted at least ten times. The chain carries TRBV11-2 and TRBJ2-1, with D unresolved. The CDR3 has 13 amino acids. V gave up 5 bases and J gave up 4 bases, with 9 bases separating them. CDR1 is SGHAT, CDR2 FQNNGV, per germline. The CDR3, as DNA: TGTGCCAGCAGCCCCGGGCCTTACAATGAGCAGTTCTTC. Protein: CASSPGPYNEQFF.

The sample holds many counts of this clonotype. The chain uses TRBV10-3 and TRBJ1-1; D ambiguous. V was trimmed by 6 bases and J by 0 bases, leaving 2 bases between them. This CDR3 has 11 residues. Germline values: CDR1 ENHRY, CDR2 SYGVKD. CDR3 in amino acids: CAIRVNTEAFF. CDR3 nucleotide sequence: TGTGCCATCAGGGTGAACACTGAAGCTTTCTTT.

In its sample, this clonotype is large (0.1 to 1%). The J gene is TRBJ2-7, the V gene TRBV7-6; tentatively, D is TRBD1 (6 bases). Trimming pared 0 bases from V and 2 bases from J, leaving 11 bases between. The CDR3 runs to 15 residues. Looked up from germline, CDR1 is SGHVS and CDR2 is FNYEAQ. CDR3 sequence reads: CASSLAGGVTYEQYF. DNA of the CDR3: TGTGCCAGCAGCTTAGCAGGGGGTGTAACCTACGAGCAGTACTTC. Full variable domain (remainder filled in from reference TRBV7-6 and TRBJ2-7): GAGVSQSPRYKVTKRGQDVALRCDPISGHVSLYWYRQALGQGPEFLTYFNYEAQQDKSGLPNDRFSAERPEGSISTLTIQRTEQRDSAMYRCASSLAGGVTYEQYFGPGTRLTVT.

This clonotype was seen repeatedly, ten times or more. This sequence joins TRBV29-1 and TRBJ2-3; D tentatively fits TRBD1 or TRBD2 (5 bases each). This CDR3 is built from 13 residues. The ends were cut back, 8 bases at V and 2 bases at J, with 14 bases in the middle. Germline CDR1 is SQVTM and CDR2 is ANQGSEA. The CDR3 region has the DNA TGCAGCCCCACCGGGACGAACACAGATACGCAGTATTTT. It specifies CSPTGTNTDTQYF.

The chain recombines TRBV28 with TRBJ1-2; weak D call: TRBD1 (6 bases). Between the trimmed V and J ends, which lost 7 bases and 0 bases, there was a span of 15 bases. CDR3 size: 15 residues. The germline gives CDR1 MDHEN, CDR2 SYDVKM. CDR3 DNA sequence: TGTGCCAGCAACACCCTGGGGGCTTCTAACTATGGCTACACCTTC. Protein product: CASNTLGASNYGYTF.

This clonotype was picked up many times. The chain is built from TRBV4-3 and TRBJ1-1, with 7 bases identical to TRBD1. The CDR3 loop spans 17 amino acids. V lost 0 bases to trimming and J lost 0 bases; unmatched junction nucleotides: 7. Germline V CDR1 and CDR2: LGHNA, YSLEER. The CDR3 here is CASSQDGGGRMNTEAFF. CDR3 DNA sequence: TGCGCCAGCAGCCAAGATGGAGGGGGCCGCATGAACACTGAAGCTTTCTTT.

The table lists this clonotype with many counts. This chain joins TRBV20-1 and TRBJ1-6; 7 nucleotides agree with TRBD1. In germline, CDR1 is DFQATT, CDR2 SNEGSKA (reference sequence). The V gene end was trimmed by 2 bases and the J gene end by 10 bases; junction bases not matched to a gene: 8. The CDR3 consists of 14 residues. In nucleotides, the CDR3 is TGCAGTGCTAGATTAACAGGGGTCGGATCACCCCTCCACTTT. This sequence encodes CSARLTGVGSPLHF.

This clonotype was counted at least ten times. The chain joins TRBV29-1 to TRBJ2-5; 14 bases agree with TRBD2. CDR3 length: 20 amino acids. Per the germline V gene, CDR1 is SQVTM and CDR2 is ANQGSEA. V was pared by 4 bases and J by 2 bases, with 18 bases of the junction left unmatched. CDR3 bases: TGCAGCGTTGGGATACTTCGGACCGGGACTAGCGGGAGTTTACAAGAGACCCAGTACTTC. Its translation: CSVGILRTGTSGSLQETQYF.

This clonotype was observed many times. Written as DNA, the CDR3 is TGTGCCAGCTCACCACCTGGCTCCTTCACCTACAATGAGCAGTTCTTC. Translating it yields CASSPPGSFTYNEQFF. The V gene is TRBV18, the J gene TRBJ2-1; D not certain. The CDR3 extends over 16 amino acids. Germline V gene lookup returns CDR1 KGHSH and CDR2 LQKENI. Trimming stripped 0 bases from V and 2 bases from J, with 11 bases between.

This clonotype came up many times. The chain combines TRBV18 with TRBJ2-3; D remains ambiguous. CDR1 and CDR2 (germline): KGHSH, LQKENI. The CDR3 is 16 amino acids. V was pared by 0 bases and J by 5 bases, with 15 bases between. The CDR3 loop reads CASSPPNRTPGDTQYF. CDR3 in DNA: TGTGCCAGCTCACCACCGAATAGGACCCCCGGAGATACGCAGTATTTT.

This clonotype was seen at least ten times. V gene TRBV28 combines with J gene TRBJ2-7; D is possibly TRBD2 (6 bases). The V end lost 1 base, the J end lost 6 bases, and 16 bases lay between the germline ends. Germline CDR1 and CDR2: MDHEN and SYDVKM. The CDR3 runs 15 residues. The CDR3 reads CASSLSGELLREQYF. The CDR3 DNA is TGTGCCAGCAGTTTATCGGGGGAGTTGCTCCGCGAGCAGTACTTC.

Many counts were recorded for this clonotype. V is TRBV19 and J is TRBJ1-2; possibly TRBD1 for D (5 bases). The CDR3 has 12 amino acids. In germline, CDR1 is LNHDA, CDR2 SQIVND (reference sequence). Trimming pared 3 bases from V and 7 bases from J, leaving 9 bases between. This CDR3 is CASSIGDSGYTF. CDR3 nucleotides: TGTGCCAGTAGTATTGGAGACAGTGGCTACACCTTC.

Many counts were recorded for this clonotype. The chain employs TRBV20-1 and TRBJ2-1; D gene unclear. V was pared by 0 bases and J by 10 bases, with 13 bases between. The germline gives CDR1 DFQATT, CDR2 SNEGSKA (reference sequence). This CDR3 has 13 residues. The CDR3 nucleotides read TGCAGTGCTAGAGATATAGCCGGCTTAGAGCAGTTCTTC. Translating it yields CSARDIAGLEQFF.

The rearrangement links TRBV23-1 to TRBJ2-4; 7 bases agree with TRBD1. TRBV23-1 is an ORF for which the function is uncertain. V lost 0 bases and J lost 0; bases outside the gene matches: 5. The CDR3 contains 17 residues. The CDR3, as DNA: TGCGCCAGCAGTCAATCAGGACAGGTCGAAGCCAAAAACATTCAGTACTTC. This translates into CASSQSGQVEAKNIQYF.

This clonotype was detected only a few times. V gene TRBV28 combines with J gene TRBJ2-7; 7 bases agree with TRBD2. This CDR3 spans 14 amino acids. The J segment lost 5 bases and the V segment lost 1 base, leaving 5 bases of the junction unmatched. Germline CDR1 is MDHEN and CDR2 is SYDVKM. Here the CDR3 reads CASSLSGGSHEQYF. DNA of the CDR3: TGTGCCAGCAGTTTATCGGGGGGATCCCACGAGCAGTACTTC.

The gene calls are TRBV30 and TRBJ2-7; 7 bases match TRBD1. V dropped 5 bases and J dropped 3; count of bases not matched to a gene: 10. The length of the CDR3 is 14 residues. CDR1 and CDR2 (germline): GTSNPN, SVGIG (reference sequence). The CDR3 protein is CAWSPTGMGYEQYF. DNA for the CDR3: TGTGCCTGGTCACCGACAGGGATGGGCTACGAGCAGTACTTC.

This clonotype is labeled medium-sized. This chain uses TRBV6-5 with TRBJ2-3; D ambiguous. Germline loops: CDR1 MNHEY, CDR2 SVGAGI. The V and J ends lost 6 bases and 2 bases respectively, with 15 bases between them. CDR3 length equals 15 residues. CDR3 in amino acids: CASRATDSLTDTQYF. The CDR3 DNA is TGTGCCAGCAGGGCTACTGATTCTCTCACAGATACGCAGTATTTT.

The sample holds a few counts of this clonotype. The V gene is TRBV5-1, the J gene TRBJ2-1; weak D call: TRBD2 (6 bases). This CDR3 region has 14 residues. CDR1 and CDR2 from the germline V gene are SGHRS and YFSETQ. Between the trimmed V and J ends, which lost 4 bases and 5 bases, there was a span of 13 bases. The CDR3, as DNA: TGCGCCAGCAGCCCGGATAGCGGAAACAATGAGCAGTTCTTC. Translating it yields CASSPDSGNNEQFF.

This clonotype has more than one count but fewer than ten. This sequence joins TRBV12-3 or TRBV12-4 and TRBJ1-2; TRBD1 aligns across 10 bases. The CDR3 loop spans 16 amino acids. After removal of 4 bases from V and 2 bases from J, the junction contained 7 bases not matched to a gene. The chain's CDR3 is CASSSQPGQGNYGYTF. The DNA for the CDR3 is TGTGCCAGCAGTTCCCAACCGGGACAGGGGAACTATGGCTACACCTTC.

This clonotype occurred many times. The CDR3 DNA sequence: TGTGCCAGCAGCCCAAACCGTGTGACAGATACGCAGTATTTT. It specifies CASSPNRVTDTQYF. This rearrangement joins TRBV3-1 to TRBJ2-3; D not resolved. The CDR3 consists of 14 residues. Germline values: CDR1 LGHDT, CDR2 YNNKEL (reference sequence). Trimming took 4 bases from V and 3 from J, leaving 11 bases between them.